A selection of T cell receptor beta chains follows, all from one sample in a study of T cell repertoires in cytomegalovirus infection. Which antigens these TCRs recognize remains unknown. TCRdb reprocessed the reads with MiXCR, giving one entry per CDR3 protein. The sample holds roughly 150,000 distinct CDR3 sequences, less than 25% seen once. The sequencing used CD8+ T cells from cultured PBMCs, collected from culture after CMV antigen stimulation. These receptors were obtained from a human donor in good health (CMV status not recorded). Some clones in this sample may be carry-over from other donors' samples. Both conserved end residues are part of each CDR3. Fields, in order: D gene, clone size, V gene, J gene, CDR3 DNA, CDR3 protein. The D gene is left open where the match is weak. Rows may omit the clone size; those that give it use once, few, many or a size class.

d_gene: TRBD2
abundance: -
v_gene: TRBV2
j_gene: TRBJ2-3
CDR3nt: TGTGCCAGCAGCCAAGCGGGGCAGGGAACATCTAGCACAGATACGCAGTATTTT
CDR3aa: CASSQAGQGTSSTDTQYF

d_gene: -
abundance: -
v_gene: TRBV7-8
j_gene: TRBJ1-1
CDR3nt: TGTGCCAGCAGCCAAAGTGGGGGACCTGAAGCTTTCTTT
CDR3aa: CASSQSGGPEAFF

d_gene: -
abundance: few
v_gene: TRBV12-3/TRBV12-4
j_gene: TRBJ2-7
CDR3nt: TGTGCCAGCAGCCCGGGGTACCACGAGCAGTACTTC
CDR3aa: CASSPGYHEQYF

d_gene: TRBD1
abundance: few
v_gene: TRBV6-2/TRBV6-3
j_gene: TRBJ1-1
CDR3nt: TGTGCCAGCGGGATAGACCGGGACAGGGTGACTGAAGCTTTCTTT
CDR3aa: CASGIDRDRVTEAFF

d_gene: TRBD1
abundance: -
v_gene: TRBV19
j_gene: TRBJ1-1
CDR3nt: TGTGCCAGTAGCCGACAGGGTCACTCGAACACTGAAGCTTTCTTT
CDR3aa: CASSRQGHSNTEAFF

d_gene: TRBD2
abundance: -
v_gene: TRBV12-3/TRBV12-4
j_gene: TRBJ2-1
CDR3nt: TGTGCCAGCATCCTGGGACTAGCGCTATACAATGAGCAGTTCTTC
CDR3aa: CASILGLALYNEQFF

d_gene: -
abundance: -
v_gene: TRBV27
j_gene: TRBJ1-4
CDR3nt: TGTGCCAGCAGTTTATCGTACGGCCCGACCGGGCCTGAAAAACTGTTTTTT
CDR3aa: CASSLSYGPTGPEKLFF

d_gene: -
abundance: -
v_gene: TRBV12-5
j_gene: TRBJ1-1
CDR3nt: TGTGCTAGTGGCCCGGGAGGAGGGAACACTGAAGCTTTCTTT
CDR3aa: CASGPGGGNTEAFF

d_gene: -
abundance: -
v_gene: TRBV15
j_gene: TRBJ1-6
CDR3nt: TGTGCCACCAGCAGAGATCGGGCCATTGACGCCCTCCACTTT
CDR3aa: CATSRDRAIDALHF

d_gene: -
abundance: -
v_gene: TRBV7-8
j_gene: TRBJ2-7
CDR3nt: TGTGCCAGCAGCTTAGCGAAATACGAGCAGTACTTC
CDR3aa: CASSLAKYEQYF

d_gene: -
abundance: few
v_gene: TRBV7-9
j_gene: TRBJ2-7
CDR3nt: TGTGCCAGCAGCGGTAGCCTGGGACAAGGAACCTACGAGCAGTACTTC
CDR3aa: CASSGSLGQGTYEQYF

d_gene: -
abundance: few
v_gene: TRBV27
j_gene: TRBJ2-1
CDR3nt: TGTGCCAGCAGTAAGGACGGCTACAATGAGCAGTTCTTC
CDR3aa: CASSKDGYNEQFF

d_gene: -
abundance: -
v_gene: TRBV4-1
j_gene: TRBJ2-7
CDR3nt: TGCGCCAGCAGCCAAGATAGTCCATCGGGAGAGCAGTACTTC
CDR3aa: CASSQDSPSGEQYF

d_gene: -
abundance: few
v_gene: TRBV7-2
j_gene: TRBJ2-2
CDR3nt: TGTGCCAGCAGAGCAAGGATCACCGGGGAGCTGTTTTTT
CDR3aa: CASRARITGELFF

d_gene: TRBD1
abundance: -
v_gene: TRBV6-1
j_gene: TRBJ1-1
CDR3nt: TGTGCCAGCAGTGGGGGAAGGGGGCTATCGGACACTGAAGCTTTCTTT
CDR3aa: CASSGGRGLSDTEAFF

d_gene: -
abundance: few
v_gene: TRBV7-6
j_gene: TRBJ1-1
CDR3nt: TGTGCCAGCAGCCCTATTGGGGGTGGCACTGAAGCTTTCTTT
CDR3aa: CASSPIGGGTEAFF

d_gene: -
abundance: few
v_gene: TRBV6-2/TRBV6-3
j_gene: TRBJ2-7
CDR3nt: TGTGCCAGCAGTTACTCGGGGGACGGTTCCTACGAGCAGTACTTC
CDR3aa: CASSYSGDGSYEQYF